This TCR beta chain appears in the sequencing data of a study of glioma-infiltrating T cells. There are many counts of this clonotype. Its antigen remains unidentified. With 5 bases removed from V and 0 bases from J, the gap between germline ends came to 12 bases. Looked up from germline, CDR1 is SGHNT and CDR2 is YYREEE (reference sequence). The CDR3 sequence is 15 residues long. TCR alpha and beta CDR3 regions were amplified from RNA using iRepertoire nested multiplex PCR. TCRdb re-called the multiplex PCR reads through MiXCR, storing one row per CDR3 protein. The data contain about 190,000 distinct CDR3 sequences, 32% of them singletons. Study findings and constraints: Non-neoplastic patients had below-expected tissue-blood divergence, while all gliomas exceeded expectation.

This sequence joins TRBV5-4 and TRBJ2-1; no definite D call. This receptor was obtained from a human donor with low-grade glioma or glioblastoma, undergoing nonglioma brain surgery, or in good health (not recorded which). The sequencing input was glioma tissue, nonneoplastic brain tissue, or PBMCs (not recorded which). CDR3 sequence reads: CASRQSLNSYNEQFF. The DNA for the CDR3 is TGTGCCAGCAGACAAAGCCTCAACTCCTACAATGAGCAGTTCTTC.